Below, one TCR beta chain is given with its context. These data originate in a study of blood T cell repertoires in COVID-19. This CDR3 is 13 amino acids long. Between the trimmed V and J ends, which lost 4 bases and 7 bases, there was a span of 12 bases. Germline lookup yields CDR1 KGHDR and CDR2 SFDVKD. The data were produced by immunoSEQ multiplex PCR, yet TCRdb's version contains in-frame clones alone and is incomplete. This sample has 200,000 to 300,000 clones, with about four fifths found just once. The gene calls are TRBV24-1 and TRBJ2-5; D gene ambiguous. The TCR originated in a man younger than 45 who had recovered from COVID-19. The sample taken for sequencing was peripheral blood. The CDR3 protein is CATSDPVGATQYF. In nucleotides, the CDR3 is TGTGCCACCAGTGACCCCGTCGGAGCGACCCAGTACTTC.